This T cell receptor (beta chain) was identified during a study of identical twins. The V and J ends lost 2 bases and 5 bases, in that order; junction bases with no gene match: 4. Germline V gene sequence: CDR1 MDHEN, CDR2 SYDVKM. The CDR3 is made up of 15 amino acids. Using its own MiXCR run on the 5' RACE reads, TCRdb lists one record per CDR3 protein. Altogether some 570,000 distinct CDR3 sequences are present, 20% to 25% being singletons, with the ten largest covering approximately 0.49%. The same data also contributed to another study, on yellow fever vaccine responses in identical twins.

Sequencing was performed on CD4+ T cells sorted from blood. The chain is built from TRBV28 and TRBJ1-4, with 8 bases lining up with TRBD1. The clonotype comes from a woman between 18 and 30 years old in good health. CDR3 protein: CASSLGTGGNEKLFF. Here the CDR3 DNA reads TGTGCCAGCAGTTTAGGGACAGGAGGAAATGAAAAACTGTTTTTT.